These T cell receptor beta chains were read from a single sample in a study of T cell responses to AZD1222 COVID-19 vaccine. The repertoire was sequenced with immunoSEQ multiplex PCR; TCRdb's copy has only in-frame clones and lacks some. The sample records some 190,000 clones, 80% to 95% being singletons. Specimen: peripheral blood, collected 28 days after the second AZD1222 dose. Receptor source: an adult who received the AZD1222 COVID-19 vaccine. CDR3s include the opening cysteine and the closing phenylalanine or tryptophan. A D gene is named only where the DNA matches it firmly. Where a row states a size, it is once, few, many or the class of an expanded clone; other rows omit it.

j_gene	len	v_gene	abundance	d_gene	CDR3aa	CDR3nt
TRBJ2-1	14	TRBV18	-	TRBD1	CASSPPAGGNEQFF	TGTGCCAGCTCACCACCGGCAGGGGGCAATGAGCAGTTCTTC
TRBJ1-3	17	TRBV9	-	TRBD1	CASSVEEGAYSGNTIYF	TGTGCCAGCAGCGTAGAAGAGGGGGCATACTCTGGAAACACCATATATTTT
TRBJ1-2	13	TRBV12-3/TRBV12-4	-	TRBD1	CASRGTGGDGYTF	TGTGCCAGCAGAGGGACAGGGGGAGATGGCTACACCTTC
TRBJ1-5	15	TRBV5-1	-	-	CASPNRVHSNQPQHF	TGCGCCAGCCCAAACAGGGTTCATAGCAATCAGCCCCAGCATTTT
TRBJ2-1	11	TRBV5-8	-	-	CASSFESEQFF	TGTGCCAGCAGCTTTGAATCAGAGCAGTTCTTC
TRBJ1-1	14	TRBV27	-	-	CASSLTGSVSEAFF	TGTGCCAGCAGTTTAACAGGGTCGGTGTCGGAAGCTTTCTTT
TRBJ2-3	14	TRBV11-2	once	-	CASSPPGNTDTQYF	TGTGCCAGCAGCCCCCCAGGGAACACAGATACGCAGTATTTT
TRBJ1-2	14	TRBV25-1	-	-	CASSEEQGNYGYTF	TGTGCCAGCAGTGAGGAACAGGGTAACTATGGCTACACCTTC
TRBJ2-3	14	TRBV19	-	TRBD2	CASSIGRELDTQYF	TGTGCCAGTAGTATAGGGCGGGAGTTAGATACGCAGTATTTT
TRBJ2-2	17	TRBV3-1/TRBV3-2	-	-	CASRRKRTGGGTGELFF	TGTGCCAGCAGACGTAAACGGACGGGCGGCGGCACCGGGGAGCTGTTTTTT
TRBJ1-2	16	TRBV2	-	TRBD1	CASSKWGQGENYGYTF	TGTGCCAGCAGCAAGTGGGGACAGGGGGAAAACTATGGCTACACCTTC
TRBJ2-1	17	TRBV2	-	TRBD2	CASSDGFLSGRGNEQFF	TGTGCCAGCAGTGACGGCTTTCTGAGCGGGAGAGGCAATGAGCAGTTCTTC
TRBJ2-1	15	TRBV30	-	TRBD2	CAWGTLAGGPHEQFF	TGTGCCTGGGGAACCCTAGCGGGAGGGCCTCATGAGCAGTTCTTC
TRBJ2-3	16	TRBV12-5	-	TRBD1	CASGPLGTGGTDTQYF	TGTGCTAGTGGACCCCTTGGGACAGGGGGCACAGATACGCAGTATTTT
TRBJ1-1	11	TRBV12-3/TRBV12-4	few	-	CASSLGQEAFF	TGTGCCAGCAGTTTGGGGCAGGAAGCTTTCTTT
TRBJ1-5	15	TRBV6-5	-	-	CASSYSHGSNQPQHF	TGTGCCAGCAGTTACTCGCACGGTAGCAATCAGCCCCAGCATTTT
TRBJ2-5	15	TRBV4-1	once	TRBD1	CASSHLGTAQETQYF	TGCGCCAGCAGCCACTTAGGGACAGCCCAAGAGACCCAGTACTTC
TRBJ1-6	15	TRBV6-5	-	TRBD1	CASSYGTGDNSPLHF	TGTGCCAGCAGTTACGGGACAGGGGATAATTCACCCCTCCACTTT